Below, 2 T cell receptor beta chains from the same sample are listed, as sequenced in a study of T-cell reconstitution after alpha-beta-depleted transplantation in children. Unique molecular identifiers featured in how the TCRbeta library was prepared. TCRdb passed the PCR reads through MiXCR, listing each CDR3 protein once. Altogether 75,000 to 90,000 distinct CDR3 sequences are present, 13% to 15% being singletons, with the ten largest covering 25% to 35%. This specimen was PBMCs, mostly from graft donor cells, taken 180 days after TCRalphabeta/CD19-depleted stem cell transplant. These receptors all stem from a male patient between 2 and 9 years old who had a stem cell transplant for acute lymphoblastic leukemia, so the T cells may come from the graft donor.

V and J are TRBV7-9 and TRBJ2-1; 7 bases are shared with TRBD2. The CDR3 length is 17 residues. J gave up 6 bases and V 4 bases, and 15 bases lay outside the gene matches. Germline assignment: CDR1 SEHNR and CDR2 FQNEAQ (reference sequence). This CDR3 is CASSSSSGGGSINEQFF. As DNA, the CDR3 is TGTGCCAGCAGCTCCAGTTCCGGGGGAGGGTCTATCAATGAGCAGTTCTTC.

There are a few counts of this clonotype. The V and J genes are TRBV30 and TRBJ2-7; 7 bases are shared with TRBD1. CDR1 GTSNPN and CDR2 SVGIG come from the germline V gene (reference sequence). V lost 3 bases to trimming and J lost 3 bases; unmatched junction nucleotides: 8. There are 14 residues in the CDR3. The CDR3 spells CAWSADRALYEQYF. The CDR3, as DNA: TGTGCCTGGAGCGCCGACAGGGCCCTCTACGAGCAGTACTTC.